Listed below are T cell receptor beta chains from one sample, sequenced in a study of T cell repertoires in cytomegalovirus infection. Their antigen targets remain unknown. TCRdb redid the calling of the reads with MiXCR, one entry per CDR3 protein. This sample has about 47,000 distinct CDR3 sequences, with around 18% found just once. Material: CD8+ T cells from cultured PBMCs, obtained from culture after CMV antigen stimulation. The source of these receptors is a human donor in good health (CMV status not recorded). Some clones in this sample may be carry-over from other donors' samples. CDR3s include the opening cysteine and the closing phenylalanine or tryptophan. The D gene is left open where the match is weak. The size field is filled for only some rows; it gives once, few, many or a size class.

few	TRBJ1-4	.	11	TRBV12-3/TRBV12-4	CASSQPGKLFF	TGTGCCAGCAGCCAGCCCGGGAAACTGTTTTTT
many	TRBJ2-3	TRBD1	14	TRBV28	CASSFQGAQDTQYF	TGTGCCAGCAGTTTTCAGGGGGCACAAGATACGCAGTATTTT
many	TRBJ2-3	TRBD2	16	TRBV7-3	CASSPLSGGYTDTQYF	TGTGCCAGCAGCCCCCTGAGCGGGGGTTACACAGATACGCAGTATTTT
many	TRBJ2-1	TRBD2	16	TRBV7-8	CASSTSAGLTYNEQFF	TGTGCCAGCAGCACCTCTGCGGGACTAACATACAATGAGCAGTTCTTC
.	TRBJ1-6	.	16	TRBV14	CASSQEPGHKNSPLHF	TGTGCCAGCAGCCAAGAGCCGGGGCATAAGAATTCACCCCTCCACTTT
.	TRBJ2-5	TRBD2	16	TRBV15	CATSRSSGLYQETQYF	TGTGCCACCAGTCGATCTAGCGGCTTGTACCAAGAGACCCAGTACTTC
many	TRBJ2-3	.	15	TRBV7-9	CASSSLQGGADTQYF	TGTGCCAGCAGCTCCCTCCAGGGGGGGGCAGATACGCAGTATTTT
many	TRBJ1-1	.	15	TRBV19	CASRPLVVPNTEAFF	TGTGCCAGTAGACCGTTGGTGGTCCCTAACACTGAAGCTTTCTTT
few	TRBJ2-1	.	14	TRBV13	CASSPGFSYNEQFF	TGTGCCAGCAGCCCGGGTTTCTCCTACAATGAGCAGTTCTTC
.	TRBJ2-7	TRBD2	13	TRBV10-1	CASGLAGADEQYF	TGCGCCAGCGGGCTAGCGGGAGCGGACGAGCAGTACTTC
many	TRBJ2-7	.	13	TRBV12-3/TRBV12-4	CANSMGGLREQYF	TGTGCCAACAGCATGGGTGGACTGCGCGAGCAGTACTTC
few	TRBJ2-7	TRBD1	14	TRBV7-2	CASSQQGVSYEQYF	TGTGCCAGCAGTCAACAGGGGGTCTCCTACGAGCAGTACTTC
.	TRBJ2-1	TRBD2	19	TRBV15	CATSRGGGLGRGARDEQFF	TGTGCCACCAGCAGAGGGGGAGGACTAGGAAGGGGAGCCCGCGATGAGCAGTTCTTC
.	TRBJ1-2	.	15	TRBV15	CATSPGGHGSYGYTF	TGTGCCACCAGCCCTGGAGGCCACGGGTCCTATGGCTACACCTTC
few	TRBJ2-5	.	14	TRBV4-3	CASSQGQGLETQYF	TGCGCCAGCAGCCAAGGTCAGGGCCTCGAGACCCAGTACTTC
few	TRBJ2-5	.	11	TRBV3-1	CASNHQETQYF	TGTGCCAGCAATCACCAAGAGACCCAGTACTTC
few	TRBJ2-7	.	16	TRBV19	CASSIGTGTSTYEQYF	TGTGCCAGTAGTATAGGAACGGGGACTTCGACCTACGAGCAGTACTTC
many	TRBJ2-2	.	15	TRBV7-9	CASSPRAGNAGELFF	TGTGCCAGCAGCCCGCGGGCGGGAAATGCCGGGGAGCTGTTTTTT
many	TRBJ2-1	.	18	TRBV4-1	CASSQDLRFYSSYNEQFF	TGCGCCAGCAGCCAAGATCTACGGTTTTATAGCTCCTACAATGAGCAGTTCTTC
.	TRBJ1-1	.	12	TRBV27	CASSSADTEAFF	TGTGCCAGCAGTTCGGCTGACACTGAAGCTTTCTTT
few	TRBJ2-2	.	17	TRBV28	CASSFSSRGSEGGELFF	TGTGCCAGCAGTTTTTCTTCACGGGGGAGTGAAGGCGGGGAGCTGTTTTTT
.	TRBJ1-5	.	14	TRBV18	CASSPSGYNQPQHF	TGTGCCAGCTCACCAAGTGGGTACAATCAGCCCCAGCATTTT
many	TRBJ2-5	.	14	TRBV6-2/TRBV6-3	CASSYSSRRDTQYF	TGTGCCAGCAGTTACTCGTCCCGCCGCGACACCCAGTACTTC
many	TRBJ1-5	.	15	TRBV6-1	CASRTEDYSNQPQHF	TGTGCCAGCCGGACCGAAGATTATAGCAATCAGCCCCAGCATTTT
medium-sized	TRBJ2-7	.	12	TRBV7-9	CASSPSTYEQYF	TGTGCCAGCAGCCCTTCGACCTACGAGCAGTACTTC
.	TRBJ2-2	.	14	TRBV24-1	CATSATVGYGELFF	TGTGCCACCAGTGCTACCGTGGGATACGGGGAGCTGTTTTTT
few	TRBJ2-3	.	15	TRBV10-3	CAISEGNFNTDTQYF	TGTGCCATCAGTGAAGGAAACTTTAACACAGATACGCAGTATTTT
.	TRBJ2-5	.	13	TRBV12-3/TRBV12-4	CASSSTSEETQYF	TGTGCCAGCAGTTCAACCTCAGAAGAGACCCAGTACTTC